Presented here are 14 T cell receptor beta chains from one specimen sequenced in a study of blood T cell repertoires in COVID-19. This table comes from immunoSEQ multiplex PCR, and its TCRdb copy is limited to in-frame clones, with some not included. The table records just over 250,000 clones, more than 70% of them present only once. The sample consisted of peripheral blood. The receptors here all came from a woman aged 45-65 years with acute or convalescent COVID-19.

The chain employs TRBV18 and TRBJ1-5, with no clear D. Germline CDR1 and CDR2: KGHSH and LQKENI. This CDR3 is built from 14 residues. V dropped 2 bases and J dropped 0 bases, with 5 bases sitting between them. The CDR3 coding sequence is TGTGCCAGCTCACCAGACTTTAGCAATCAGCCCCAGCATTTT. Protein sequence: CASSPDFSNQPQHF.

The J gene is TRBJ2-1, the V gene TRBV6-5; 7 bases map to TRBD2. The CDR3 has 14 residues. Trimming cost V 8 bases and J 5 bases; bases outside gene matches: 9. Germline V gives CDR1 MNHEY, CDR2 SVGAGI. The CDR3 nucleotides read TGTGCCAGCCACCGGGCGGGAGCTCACAATGAGCAGTTCTTC. It encodes CASHRAGAHNEQFF.

The J gene is TRBJ2-1, the V gene TRBV28; 9 positions match TRBD1. The J segment lost 8 bases and the V segment lost 5 bases, leaving 10 bases of the junction unmatched. Germline CDR1 is MDHEN and CDR2 is SYDVKM. The CDR3 is 15 residues long. CDR3 amino acids: CASSQTGTGRDEQFF. The CDR3 DNA sequence: TGTGCCAGCAGTCAAACCGGGACAGGGAGGGATGAGCAGTTCTTC. The full variable domain, rest sourced from reference TRBV28 and TRBJ2-1, is DVKVTQSSRYLVKRTGEKVFLECVQDMDHENMFWYRQDPGLGLRLIYFSYDVKMKEKGDIPEGYSVSREKKERFSLILESASTNQTSMYLCASSQTGTGRDEQFFGPGTRLTVL.

In this sample, this clone turned up a few times. V gene TRBV6-6 combines with J gene TRBJ2-5; D uncertain. V lost 7 bases, J lost 5 bases, and 14 bases lay in between. The CDR3 sequence is 13 residues long. CDR1 is MNHNY, CDR2 SVGAGI, per germline (reference sequence). As DNA, the CDR3 is TGTGCCAGCACTAAAGACGGAGAGGAGACCCAGTACTTC. Its protein product is CASTKDGEETQYF.

This clone was observed a handful of times. This rearrangement joins TRBV11-2 to TRBJ2-2; D is perhaps TRBD2 (6 bases). This CDR3 region has 14 residues. Germline V gene data show CDR1 as SGHAT and CDR2 as FQNNGV. V lost 1 base, J lost 7 bases, and 10 bases lay in between. Here the CDR3 DNA reads TGTGCCAGCAGCTTAGTCCGGGAGCACGGGGAGCTGTTTTTT. Amino acid sequence: CASSLVREHGELFF.

As concerns this clone: The identical CDR3 is also encoded by other nucleotide sequences in the sample. The V call is TRBV27, the J call TRBJ1-1; D might be TRBD1 (6 bases). The CDR3 is 14 amino acids. Trimming left V 6 bases short and J 0 bases short, with 11 bases between. The germline gives CDR1 MNHEY, CDR2 SMNVEV (reference sequence). This chain's CDR3 is CASSLQGMNTEAFF. The CDR3 DNA reads TGTGCCAGCAGCTTACAGGGCATGAACACTGAAGCTTTCTTT.

The gene calls are TRBV28 and TRBJ1-4; 8 positions agree with TRBD1. The V gene end was trimmed by 5 bases and the J gene end by 8 bases; junction bases not matched to a gene: 13. Germline lookup yields CDR1 MDHEN and CDR2 SYDVKM. This CDR3 comprises 16 residues. The CDR3 spells CASSDLNQGAQEKLFF. The CDR3 DNA follows: TGTGCCAGCAGTGATTTGAACCAGGGGGCACAAGAAAAACTGTTTTTT. Combining the CDR3 with reference TRBV28 and TRBJ1-4 gives the whole variable domain DVKVTQSSRYLVKRTGEKVFLECVQDMDHENMFWYRQDPGLGLRLIYFSYDVKMKEKGDIPEGYSVSREKKERFSLILESASTNQTSMYLCASSDLNQGAQEKLFFGSGTQLSVL.

The rearrangement uses TRBV2 and TRBJ2-7; perhaps TRBD2 as D (5 bases). The V and J ends lost 5 bases and 3 bases respectively, with 14 bases between them. CDR3 length: 14 amino acids. Germline V gene lookup returns CDR1 SNHLY and CDR2 FYNNEI. The CDR3 spells CASSPLAEFYEQYF. CDR3 in DNA: TGTGCCAGCAGTCCCCTAGCAGAGTTCTACGAGCAGTACTTC.

This chain joins TRBV7-3 and TRBJ2-1; D gene ambiguous. This CDR3 has 14 residues. Trimming shortened V by 6 bases and J by 6 bases, and 15 bases separated the two germline ends. CDR1 is SGHTA and CDR2 is FQGTGA in the germline V gene. The CDR3 spells CASSVGRMANEQFF. CDR3 nucleotide sequence: TGTGCCAGCAGTGTTGGTCGCATGGCCAATGAGCAGTTCTTC.

The chain employs TRBV3-1 (or the pseudogene TRBV3-2) and TRBJ2-3, with TRBD2 matching 13 bases. The trim removed 2 bases at V and 1 base at J, leaving 6 bases unmatched. The CDR3 is made up of 18 amino acids. The germline V gene has CDR1 LGHDT and CDR2 YNNKEL (reference sequence). The CDR3 DNA reads TGTGCCAGCAGCCAAAGGTGGACTAGCGGGAGTGGCACAGATACGCAGTATTTT. Translation: CASSQRWTSGSGTDTQYF.

The chain uses TRBV24-1 and TRBJ2-3, with D tentatively TRBD2 (6 bases). The V and J ends lost 3 bases and 3 bases respectively, with 15 bases between them. From germline, CDR1 is KGHDR and CDR2 SFDVKD. The CDR3 totals 16 residues. Here the CDR3 DNA reads TGTGCCACCAGTGATAAAGGGACTTGGGGTACAGATACGCAGTATTTT. The encoded protein is CATSDKGTWGTDTQYF.

The gene calls are TRBV19 and TRBJ1-2; no clear D gene. The CDR3 loop spans 15 amino acids. Germline CDR1 reads LNHDA; CDR2 reads SQIVND (reference sequence). Trimming shortened V by 1 base and J by 4 bases, and 13 bases separated the two germline ends. CDR3 DNA: TGTGCCAGTAGTATAGGAGGGTTCAAGACCTATGGCTACACCTTC. The encoded protein is CASSIGGFKTYGYTF. Using reference TRBV19 and TRBJ1-2 for the parts outside the CDR3, the full variable domain is DGGITQSPKYLFRKEGQNVTLSCEQNLNHDAMYWYRQDPGQGLRLIYYSQIVNDFQKGDIAEGYSVSREKKESFPLTVTSAQKNPTAFYLCASSIGGFKTYGYTFGSGTRLTVV.

The chain combines TRBV7-6 with TRBJ2-3, with D uncertain. Germline V gene lookup returns CDR1 SGHVS and CDR2 FNYEAQ. V lost 0 bases, J lost 8 bases, and 9 bases lay in between. This CDR3 contains 13 residues. The CDR3: CASSLAQIATQYF. The CDR3 DNA reads as TGTGCCAGCAGCTTAGCGCAGATCGCTACGCAGTATTTT.

The chain couples TRBV12-3 or TRBV12-4 to TRBJ1-2; D remains unclear. V lost 8 bases, J lost 2 bases, and 12 bases lay in between. The CDR3 length is 13 residues. The CDR3 DNA follows: TGTGCCAGCCGTTCAACAGAGAACTATGGCTACACCTTC. This sequence encodes CASRSTENYGYTF.